The 4 T cell receptor beta chains below were found in one sample sequenced in a study of blood T cell repertoires in COVID-19. The repertoire was sequenced with immunoSEQ multiplex PCR; TCRdb's copy has only in-frame clones and lacks some. The sample lists 150,000 to 200,000 clones, 79% occurring once. Input material: peripheral blood. Source of these receptors: a man aged 60 to 69 with active or convalescent COVID-19.

The rearrangement joins TRBV6-5 to TRBJ2-7, with D perhaps matching TRBD1 (5 bases). Germline CDR1 is MNHEY and CDR2 is SVGAGI. Trimming took 6 bases from V and 3 from J, leaving 15 bases between them. The CDR3 contains 14 residues. The CDR3 sequence is CASRPPGYGYEQYF. The DNA for the CDR3 is TGTGCCAGCAGGCCCCCAGGGTACGGCTACGAGCAGTACTTC.

The gene calls are TRBV7-8 and TRBJ2-5; possible D gene TRBD1, 6 bases. This CDR3 is built from 14 residues. The germline gives CDR1 SGHVS, CDR2 FQNEAQ. The V gene lost 5 bases and the J gene lost 4 bases, with 14 bases spanning the gap. In DNA, the CDR3 is TGTGCCAGCAGCGAAGAGGGGGTTCGAGAGACCCAGTACTTC. Amino acids: CASSEEGVRETQYF.

This clone was detected a few times. The V call is TRBV15, the J call TRBJ2-7; TRBD1 matches 7 bases. After removal of 5 bases from V and 6 bases from J, the junction contained 4 bases not matched to a gene. The germline gives CDR1 LNHNV, CDR2 YYDKDF (reference sequence). The CDR3 runs 12 residues. CDR3 sequence: CATSGYRGEQYF. CDR3 coding DNA: TGTGCCACCAGCGGCTACAGGGGCGAGCAGTACTTC.

V is TRBV13 and J is TRBJ2-7, with TRBD2 identical over 8 bases. CDR1 is PRHDT and CDR2 is FYEKMQ in the germline V gene (reference sequence). This CDR3 contains 16 residues. With V trimmed by 4 bases and J by 0 bases, 8 bases remained unmatched. CDR3 nucleotides: TGTGCCAGCAGCTCCCGGACTAGCAGGAGCTCCTACGAGCAGTACTTC. This translates into CASSSRTSRSSYEQYF.